The rows below give T cell receptor beta chains drawn from one sample of a study of neurological immune-mediated disorders. MiXCR was run by TCRdb on the 5' RACE reads, yielding one entry per CDR3 protein. The data contain about 55,000 distinct CDR3 sequences, more than 4% of them singletons. Sequences were obtained from PBMCs. These receptors all stem from a man in his forties or fifties with multiple sclerosis. The CDR3 runs from the conserved cysteine through the conserved F or W. The order of the fields is J gene, clone size, V gene, D gene, CDR3 protein, CDR3 DNA. A D gene is named only where the DNA matches it firmly. For some rows the clone size is stated as once, few or many, or as a class when expanded; others skip it.

>TRBJ1-3|many|TRBV29-1|.
CSAKKRGNSGNTIYF
TGCAGCGCCAAAAAAAGAGGGAACTCTGGAAACACCATATATTTT
>TRBJ2-2|few|TRBV20-1|.
CSASDPREELFF
TGCAGTGCTAGCGATCCCCGGGAGGAGCTGTTTTTT
>TRBJ2-7|.|TRBV5-1|.
CASSLGPGNEQYF
TGCGCCAGCAGCTTGGGTCCGGGTAACGAGCAGTACTTC
>TRBJ2-1|many|TRBV7-2|TRBD2
CASSLAASGGAQNEQFF
TGTGCCAGCAGCTTAGCGGCTAGCGGGGGGGCCCAAAATGAGCAGTTCTTC
>TRBJ2-1|many|TRBV5-1|TRBD2
CASSKMTSGEYNEQFF
TGCGCCAGCAGCAAGATGACTAGCGGGGAGTACAATGAGCAGTTCTTC
>TRBJ1-6|.|TRBV6-4|TRBD1
CASSEGQGPAPLHF
TGTGCCAGCAGTGAGGGACAGGGACCGGCACCCCTCCACTTT
>TRBJ2-6|many|TRBV5-1|.
CASSLFPGVPGANVLTF
TGCGCCAGCAGCTTGTTCCCGGGAGTCCCTGGGGCCAACGTCCTGACTTTC
>TRBJ1-2|many|TRBV15|.
CATSRDARGSYGYTF
TGTGCCACCAGCAGAGATGCCAGGGGAAGCTATGGCTACACCTTC
>TRBJ2-3|many|TRBV5-1|.
CASSLAWDTQYF
TGCGCCAGCAGCTTGGCATGGGATACGCAGTATTTT
>TRBJ2-7|many|TRBV28|.
CASTRLQQAYEQYF
TGTGCCAGCACCAGACTTCAACAGGCCTACGAGCAGTACTTC
>TRBJ2-1|many|TRBV5-1|TRBD2
CASSLGLANEQFF
TGCGCCAGCAGCTTGGGACTAGCCAATGAGCAGTTCTTC
>TRBJ2-2|many|TRBV27|.
CASSGTLNTGELFF
TGTGCCAGCTCCGGGACATTGAACACCGGGGAGCTGTTTTTT
>TRBJ2-3|many|TRBV7-9|.
CASSPITDTQYF
TGTGCCAGCAGCCCCATCACAGATACGCAGTATTTT
>TRBJ1-6|.|TRBV7-6|TRBD1
CASSYATQGVGSPLHF
TGTGCCAGCAGCTATGCTACACAGGGGGTGGGGTCACCCCTCCACTTT
>TRBJ1-5|many|TRBV28|.
CASSQYSNQPQHF
TGTGCCAGCAGTCAATATAGCAATCAGCCCCAGCATTTT
>TRBJ1-1|.|TRBV5-1|.
CASSLNSPGDTEAFF
TGCGCCAGCAGCTTGAACAGCCCGGGGGACACTGAAGCTTTCTTT
>TRBJ1-6|many|TRBV6-5|.
CASSYQGNSYNSPLHF
TGTGCCAGCAGTTATCAAGGAAACTCCTATAATTCACCCCTCCACTTT
>TRBJ2-1|many|TRBV5-1|.
CASSFSRQEYNEQFF
TGCGCCAGCAGCTTTTCCCGACAGGAATACAATGAGCAGTTCTTC
>TRBJ1-4|many|TRBV4-2|.
CASSQEIWEKLFF
TGTGCCAGCAGCCAAGAGATATGGGAAAAACTGTTTTTT
>TRBJ2-1|many|TRBV7-3|TRBD2
CASSYQTASGYNEQFF
TGTGCCAGCAGCTACCAAACGGCTAGCGGGTATAATGAGCAGTTCTTC
>TRBJ1-2|.|TRBV5-3|TRBD1
CARSAGQGGGYTF
TGTGCCAGAAGCGCCGGACAGGGCGGGGGCTACACCTTC
>TRBJ1-2|many|TRBV5-1|TRBD1
CASSLGTGPYGYTF
TGCGCCAGCAGCTTGGGGACAGGGCCGTATGGCTACACCTTC
>TRBJ2-1|many|TRBV5-1|.
CASSLVLALGMMNEQFF
TGCGCCAGCAGCTTGGTCTTGGCCCTGGGAATGATGAATGAGCAGTTCTTC
>TRBJ1-1|many|TRBV3-1|.
CASSQGRSPGGTEAFF
TGTGCCAGCAGCCAAGGCAGGTCCCCGGGGGGCACTGAAGCTTTCTTT
>TRBJ2-1|many|TRBV7-8|TRBD2
CASSPRTSGSYNEQFF
TGTGCCAGCAGCCCAAGGACTAGCGGTTCCTACAATGAGCAGTTCTTC
>TRBJ2-5|few|TRBV5-1|TRBD1
CASSVDRGRGETQYF
TGCGCCAGCAGCGTAGACAGGGGGCGAGGAGAGACCCAGTACTTC
>TRBJ1-5|.|TRBV6-1|.
CASSPRTGWVQPQNF
TGTGCCAGCAGTCCTAGGACCGGGTGGGTTCAGCCCCAGAATTTT
>TRBJ1-1|.|TRBV4-1|TRBD1
CASSHRTGVDTEAFF
TGCGCCAGCAGCCACAGGACAGGGGTTGACACTGAAGCTTTCTTT
>TRBJ2-3|many|TRBV4-1|.
CASSTPRDPKVPDTQYF
TGCGCCAGCAGCACCCCCCGAGACCCCAAAGTTCCAGATACGCAGTATTTT
>TRBJ1-6|many|TRBV7-2|TRBD1
CAIRTGGISPLHF
TGTGCCATCAGGACAGGGGGGATTTCACCCCTCCACTTT
>TRBJ2-7|few|TRBV10-1|.
CATLGEARISYEQYF
TGCGCCACTCTCGGGGAAGCCAGAATCTCCTACGAGCAGTACTTC
>TRBJ1-6|many|TRBV28|.
CASSVRQYSPLNF
TGTGCCAGCAGTGTTCGACAGTATTCACCCCTCAACTTT
>TRBJ2-3|many|TRBV28|.
CASSYAMDTQYF
TGTGCCAGCAGTTATGCGATGGATACGCAGTATTTT
>TRBJ2-2|few|TRBV11-3|.
CASSPLPSGELFF
TGTGCCAGCAGCCCCCTCCCTTCCGGGGAGCTGTTTTTT
>TRBJ2-7|many|TRBV29-1|TRBD2
CSVESSGPNSYEQYF
TGCAGCGTTGAGTCTAGCGGCCCCAATTCCTACGAGCAGTACTTC
>TRBJ2-5|many|TRBV12-3/TRBV12-4|.
CASSLEGSRETQYF
TGTGCCAGCAGTTTGGAGGGGTCTAGGGAGACCCAGTACTTC
>TRBJ2-1|many|TRBV7-8|.
CASSLERIEQFF
TGTGCCAGCAGCTTAGAACGGATCGAGCAGTTCTTC
>TRBJ1-1|few|TRBV5-1|.
CASSMTVTSTEAFF
TGCGCCAGCAGTATGACAGTGACGAGCACTGAAGCTTTCTTT
>TRBJ2-2|.|TRBV20-1|TRBD2
CSAPSGGATGELFF
TGCAGTGCCCCTAGCGGGGGGGCCACCGGGGAGCTGTTTTTT
>TRBJ2-1|many|TRBV11-2|.
CASTYPSDNEQFF
TGTGCCAGCACCTACCCATCGGACAATGAGCAGTTCTTC
>TRBJ2-5|few|TRBV12-3/TRBV12-4|.
CASSPDPKTQYF
TGTGCCAGCAGCCCGGACCCGAAGACCCAGTACTTC
>TRBJ2-5|many|TRBV7-8|.
CASSFNSRGAQETQYF
TGTGCCAGCAGCTTCAATAGTCGGGGGGCACAAGAGACCCAGTACTTC
>TRBJ1-1|.|TRBV10-3|.
CAISERKGAEAFF
TGTGCCATCAGTGAGCGAAAAGGGGCTGAAGCTTTCTTT
>TRBJ1-6|.|TRBV20-1|.
CSAWTANSPLNF
TGCAGTGCTTGGACGGCCAATTCACCCCTCAACTTT
>TRBJ1-1|many|TRBV7-9|.
CASSLAVKANTEAFF
TGTGCCAGCAGCTTAGCGGTAAAGGCTAACACTGAAGCTTTCTTT
>TRBJ2-5|many|TRBV4-1|.
CASSQDPEETQYF
TGCGCCAGCAGCCAAGACCCGGAAGAGACCCAGTACTTC
>TRBJ1-1|few|TRBV5-1|.
CASRGTNTEAFF
TGCGCCAGCAGGGGCACGAACACTGAAGCTTTCTTT
>TRBJ2-5|.|TRBV20-1|.
CSAFSRSGVETQYF
TGCAGTGCTTTTAGCCGTTCAGGGGTAGAGACCCAGTACTTC
>TRBJ2-5|many|TRBV4-1|.
CASSQTIGPGQETQYF
TGCGCCAGCAGCCAAACGATAGGGCCAGGCCAAGAGACCCAGTACTTC
>TRBJ1-4|many|TRBV5-6|.
CASSGTNEKLFF
TGTGCCAGCAGCGGAACTAATGAAAAACTGTTTTTT
>TRBJ1-6|many|TRBV27|TRBD1
CASSSSRDRGPDSPLHF
TGTGCCAGCAGTTCCTCGAGGGACAGGGGGCCGGATTCACCCCTCCACTTT
>TRBJ1-1|many|TRBV29-1|.
CSAAGTEAFF
TGCAGCGCGGCGGGCACTGAAGCTTTCTTT
>TRBJ2-1|.|TRBV5-6|.
CASSALNNEQFF
TGTGCCAGCAGCGCATTGAACAATGAGCAGTTCTTC